These 16 T cell receptor beta chains were all obtained from the same sample, sequenced in a study of shared clonotypes between healthy human individuals. Using immunoSEQ multiplex PCR, the repertoire was profiled, and TCRdb retains in-frame clones only, with some absent. This table holds a few million clones, approximately 93% found once. The sequenced material came from naive CD4+ T cells from PBMCs. Subset of the sample: CD45RA+ positively selected. The origin of the receptors is a man aged 18 to 30 in good health. Some clones in this sample may be carry-over from other donors' samples.

The chain recombines TRBV7-2 with TRBJ2-3; D perhaps matches TRBD2 (5 bases). The CDR3 extends over 16 amino acids. Trimming removed 1 base from V and 4 bases from J, with 15 bases in between. Germline lookup yields CDR1 SGHTA and CDR2 FQGNSA. CDR3: CASSLEGPLVPDTQYF. CDR3 DNA: TGTGCCAGCAGCTTAGAGGGCCCACTAGTGCCAGATACGCAGTATTTT.

The rearrangement joins TRBV6-1 to TRBJ2-7; 7 bases map to TRBD1. This CDR3 contains 13 residues. Unmatched junction bases numbered 5, after V lost 6 bases and J lost 3 bases. CDR1 and CDR2 (germline): MNHNS, SASEGT. The CDR3 region has the DNA TGTGCCAGCAGGATGACAGGGAACTACGAGCAGTACTTC. Residues: CASRMTGNYEQYF.

This sequence joins TRBV7-9 and TRBJ2-6; the match to TRBD1 covers 7 bases. In germline, CDR1 is SEHNR, CDR2 FQNEAQ (reference sequence). V shed 5 bases and J 1 base; nucleotides not matched to a gene: 8. This CDR3 has 17 residues. The CDR3 DNA is TGTGCCAGCAGCCAACCCACAGGGGCATCTGGGGCCAACGTCCTGACTTTC. Residues: CASSQPTGASGANVLTF.

In regard to this clone: The sample holds other DNA sequences that translate to the same CDR3. The chain couples TRBV20-1 to TRBJ2-1, with D hard to call. This CDR3 region has 10 residues. The V and J ends lost 3 bases and 7 bases respectively, with 4 bases between them. Germline assignment: CDR1 DFQATT and CDR2 SNEGSKA (reference sequence). The CDR3: CSASRNEQFF. In DNA form, the CDR3 reads TGCAGTGCTAGCCGAAATGAGCAGTTCTTC.

The CDR3 spells CASSDPRGNPNFPSYNEQFF. The CDR3 DNA reads TGTGCCAGCAGTGACCCCCGTGGGAACCCAAATTTCCCTTCCTACAATGAGCAGTTCTTC. The J gene is TRBJ2-1, the V gene TRBV6-1; D gene uncertain. The CDR3 length is 20 residues. V gave up 3 bases and J gave up 1 base, with 25 bases separating them. CDR1 is MNHNS and CDR2 is SASEGT in the germline V gene.

There are a few counts of this clone. The sample carries other DNA sequences with the same CDR3. The chain recombines TRBV5-5 with TRBJ1-2, with D possibly TRBD1 on 5 matching bases. This CDR3 region has 13 residues. CDR1 is SGHKS, CDR2 YYEKEE, per germline (reference sequence). V dropped 0 bases and J dropped 2 bases, with 5 bases sitting between them. Written as DNA, the CDR3 is TGTGCCAGCAGCTTGGGACAGAACTATGGCTACACCTTC. It codes for CASSLGQNYGYTF.

The DNA for the CDR3 is TGTGCCAGCAGCGCCCCCGGGGCGGGAGGGTACAATGAGCAGTTCTTC. Translation gives CASSAPGAGGYNEQFF. This chain joins TRBV9 and TRBJ2-1; 9 nucleotides line up with TRBD2. The J segment lost 4 bases and the V segment lost 3 bases, leaving 8 bases of the junction unmatched. The CDR3 has 16 residues. The germline CDR1 and CDR2 sequences are SGDLS and YYNGEE.

The chain joins TRBV29-1 to TRBJ1-2; tentatively, D is TRBD1 (5 bases). Germline V gives CDR1 SQVTM, CDR2 ANQGSEA. Trimming removed 6 bases at V and 4 bases at J, with 12 bases between. The CDR3 is 12 amino acids. CDR3 in DNA: TGCAGCGTCAGGGAGGGGACCTATGGCTACACCTTC. Its protein product is CSVREGTYGYTF.

This clone was recorded only once. The gene calls are TRBV7-2 and TRBJ1-5, with D uncertain. Trimming pared 6 bases from V and 0 bases from J, leaving 3 bases between. Germline assignment: CDR1 SGHTA and CDR2 FQGNSA. This CDR3 has 12 amino acids. This chain's CDR3 is CASSYSNQPQHF. The CDR3 DNA is TGTGCCAGCAGTTATAGCAATCAGCCCCAGCATTTT.

The rearrangement joins TRBV28 to TRBJ2-7, with 13 bases identical to TRBD2. V gave up 4 bases and J gave up 0 bases; unmatched junction bases: 6. The CDR3 sequence is 17 residues long. Germline CDR1 MDHEN, CDR2 SYDVKM. The CDR3 DNA reads TGTGCCAGCAGTTCCGGGACTAGCGGGACCTTCTCCTACGAGCAGTACTTC. It is translated as CASSSGTSGTFSYEQYF. The full variable domain, with the rest looked up from reference TRBV28 and TRBJ2-7, is DVKVTQSSRYLVKRTGEKVFLECVQDMDHENMFWYRQDPGLGLRLIYFSYDVKMKEKGDIPEGYSVSREKKERFSLILESASTNQTSMYLCASSSGTSGTFSYEQYFGPGTRLTVT.

The genes are TRBV28 and TRBJ2-1; no reliable D call. Trimming took off 4 bases at V and 6 bases at J, with 19 bases between the two ends. There are 16 residues in the CDR3. Per the germline V gene, CDR1 is MDHEN and CDR2 is SYDVKM. The CDR3 spells CASSSPGYLWGNEQFF. The DNA of the CDR3 is TGTGCCAGCAGTTCTCCAGGTTACCTTTGGGGCAATGAGCAGTTCTTC.

For this clone: Other DNA sequences in the same sample also yield this CDR3. The chain recombines TRBV7-2 with TRBJ2-5; D tentatively fits TRBD1 or TRBD2 (6 bases each). The V end was cut by 5 bases, the J end by 5 bases, with 15 bases between. The CDR3 has 14 residues. Germline assignment: CDR1 SGHTA and CDR2 FQGNSA. The CDR3: CASSPRGGRETQYF. The CDR3 DNA reads as TGTGCCAGCAGCCCACGAGGGGGGAGGGAGACCCAGTACTTC. The whole variable domain, filled in from reference TRBV7-2 and TRBJ2-5, reads GAGVSQSPSNKVTEKGKDVELRCDPISGHTALYWYRQSLGQGLEFLIYFQGNSAPDKSGLPSDRFSAERTGGSVSTLTIQRTQQEDSAVYLCASSPRGGRETQYFGPGTRLLVL.

The chain is built from TRBV6-5 and TRBJ2-7; 9 bases match TRBD1. J was trimmed by 5 bases and V by 5 bases; bases with no gene match: 10. The CDR3 length is 15 residues. Looked up from germline, CDR1 is MNHEY and CDR2 is SVGAGI. The CDR3 reads CASSPGQGRPHEQYF. CDR3 coding DNA: TGTGCCAGCAGTCCCGGACAGGGGAGGCCCCACGAGCAGTACTTC.

The genes are TRBV19 and TRBJ2-2; 9 bases agree with TRBD2. The CDR3 runs 17 residues. V trimming: 5 bases; J trimming: 1 base; junction bases outside the gene matches: 8. The germline V gene encodes CDR1 LNHDA and CDR2 SQIVND (reference sequence). The DNA for the CDR3 is TGTGCCAGTAGTGCATATCGACTAGCGGAGAACACCGGGGAGCTGTTTTTT. Translating gives CASSAYRLAENTGELFF.

CDR3 nucleotide sequence: TGTGCCAGCAGCGTAGGAGACAACGGAGGTAACACTGAAGCTTTCTTT. Translated, it gives CASSVGDNGGNTEAFF. The chain joins TRBV9 to TRBJ1-1; no reliable D call. The CDR3 sequence is 16 residues long. CDR1 SGDLS and CDR2 YYNGEE come from the germline V gene. Between the trimmed V and J ends, which lost 0 bases and 2 bases, there was a span of 14 bases.

V gene TRBV7-9 combines with J gene TRBJ2-3; 7 positions agree with TRBD1. The J segment lost 4 bases and the V segment lost 5 bases, leaving 15 bases of the junction unmatched. The CDR3 extends over 17 amino acids. Germline V gives CDR1 SEHNR, CDR2 FQNEAQ (reference sequence). CDR3 region: CASSPGQFYKFPDTQYF. DNA of the CDR3: TGTGCCAGCAGCCCGGGACAGTTCTATAAATTCCCAGATACGCAGTATTTT.